This T cell receptor beta chain was identified in a study of cytomegalovirus exposure and HLA in healthy donors. The study, taken as a whole, reports: A subsequent analysis found that TCR clusters from the first cohort also tended to co-occur in the 90 to 150 validation repertoires, with about 93% of cluster scores above 0. Under in vitro conditions, a few CMV-associated chains were confirmed as specific for CMV antigens. According to the study, around 150 TCR beta chains were cytomegalovirus-associated. Rare sequences made up most TCRs, while some public TCRs were found in many donors.

Sequencing used immunoSEQ multiplex PCR; TCRdb keeps in-frame clones, though not all of them. The sample yields under 150,000 clones, 85% to 90% seen once. Of note for this clone: The antigen remains unidentified.

Specimen: PBMCs. This TCR derives from a man younger than 35 in good health and CMV-seropositive.

CDR3 bases: TGTGCCAGCAGCCCACGGTCTAGCGGGAGGGCAGATACGCAGTATTTT. This codes for CASSPRSSGRADTQYF. V usage is TRBV11-3 and J usage is TRBJ2-3; 12 bases match TRBD2. Germline assignment: CDR1 SGHNT and CDR2 YENEEA. This CDR3 has 16 residues. J gave up 4 bases and V 5 bases, and 7 bases lay outside the gene matches.